What follows describes a single T cell receptor beta chain. No antigen is known for it. TCR alpha and TCR beta cDNA libraries with sample barcodes and UMIs came from 5'RACE using constant-segment primers. TCRdb reanalysed the 5' RACE reads using MiXCR and keeps one entry per CDR3 protein. There are just over 50,000 distinct CDR3 sequences in the sample; approximately 9% occur only once, and 12% lies in the top ten. This record belongs to a study of T-cell memory formation after mild COVID-19. General study results and limits: From day 15 to 85, contracting clones were balanced between CD4 and CD8, whereas later expanders leaned toward CD4+.

Between the trimmed V and J ends, which lost 5 bases and 6 bases, there was a span of 20 bases. CDR3 length: 16 residues. CDR1 and CDR2 (germline): SGHNT, YENEEA. Sample: PBMCs or a T cell subset sorted from them (not recorded which). The origin of this receptor is an adult woman who had mild COVID-19 (a few samples of this study predate the infection). Cell type and time point are not known. The genes are TRBV11-3 and TRBJ2-1, with D maybe TRBD2 (6 bases). The CDR3 DNA reads as TGTGCCAGCAGCCCAGCCGATAGGAGGAGGGGCAATGAGCAGTTCTTC. It is translated as CASSPADRRRGNEQFF. Variable domain in full (rest from reference TRBV11-3 and TRBJ2-1): EAGVVQSPRYKIIEKKQPVAFWCNPISGHNTLYWYLQNLGQGPELLIRYENEEAVDDSQLPKDRFSAERLKGVDSTLKIQPAELGDSAVYLCASSPADRRRGNEQFFGPGTRLTVL.